A single sample is the source of the 29 T cell receptor beta chains below, sequenced in a study of shared clonotypes between healthy human individuals. Here immunoSEQ multiplex PCR was the method, and the copy in TCRdb shows in-frame clones only, minus some. The table lists 2.3 million or so clones, over 90% of them singletons. Specimen: naive CD4+ T cells from PBMCs. The subset here: CD45RA+ positively selected. The receptors here all came from a man younger than 30 in good health. Some clones in this sample may be carry-over from other donors' samples.

This chain uses TRBV13 with TRBJ2-1; 11 bases map to TRBD2. The CDR3 is 16 amino acids. CDR1 and CDR2 (germline): PRHDT, FYEKMQ (reference sequence). The trim removed 5 bases at V and 5 bases at J, leaving 8 bases unmatched. CDR3 protein: CASSPGRLAGNNEQFF. The CDR3 coding sequence is TGTGCCAGCAGCCCCGGGCGACTAGCGGGAAACAATGAGCAGTTCTTC.

As regards this clone: In the same sample, other DNA sequences code for this CDR3. The chain uses TRBV5-4 and TRBJ2-3; D unclear. The CDR3 consists of 13 residues. Germline lookup yields CDR1 SGHNT and CDR2 YYREEE (reference sequence). Trimming removed 1 base at V and 0 bases at J, with 3 bases between. Here the CDR3 reads CASSLPSTDTQYF. CDR3 DNA: TGTGCCAGCAGCTTGCCCAGCACAGATACGCAGTATTTT.

The sample holds a few counts of this clone. The CDR3 loop is CANRERDETQYF. The DNA of the CDR3 is TGTGCCAACAGGGAACGGGACGAGACCCAGTACTTC. This chain uses TRBV2 with TRBJ2-5; maybe TRBD1 (6 bases). This CDR3 spans 12 amino acids. The V gene's germline CDR1 is SNHLY and CDR2 FYNNEI. With 10 bases removed from V and 5 bases from J, the gap between germline ends came to 14 bases.

This clone was seen a single time. V and J are TRBV13 and TRBJ2-3; 7 bases agree with TRBD1. Germline V gene sequence: CDR1 PRHDT, CDR2 FYEKMQ (reference sequence). The CDR3 runs 15 residues. V was clipped by 4 bases and J by 3 bases; unmatched bases: 7. The CDR3 DNA sequence: TGTGCCAGCAGCTCTTGGGACAGTAATACAGATACGCAGTATTTT. Its protein is CASSSWDSNTDTQYF.

The CDR3 protein is CASSLAHTDTQYF. In DNA form, the CDR3 reads TGTGCCAGCAGCTTAGCGCACACAGATACGCAGTATTTT. The genes are TRBV11-1 and TRBJ2-3; D ambiguous. Germline CDR1 SGHAT, CDR2 FQDESV (reference sequence). Trimming pared 0 bases from V and 2 bases from J, leaving 3 bases between. This CDR3 has 13 residues.

This clone has only one observation. The chain links TRBV7-2 to TRBJ2-5, with D maybe TRBD2 (6 bases). This CDR3 has 14 amino acids. CDR1 and CDR2 from the germline V gene are SGHTA and FQGNSA. V gave up 2 bases and J gave up 3 bases, with 10 bases separating them. CDR3 sequence (DNA): TGTGCCAGCAGCTTAATGGGAGGCAAAGAGACCCAGTACTTC. Residues: CASSLMGGKETQYF.

As concerns this clone: The sample has other DNA sequences that encode this CDR3 too. The chain carries TRBV18 and TRBJ2-7; a weak D match, TRBD1 (5 bases). Germline CDR1 KGHSH, CDR2 LQKENI. CDR3 length equals 12 residues. The V end lost 3 bases, the J end lost 4 bases, and 7 bases lay between the germline ends. CDR3 DNA sequence: TGTGCCAGCTCACCTAGGGGTTACGAGCAGTACTTC. This sequence encodes CASSPRGYEQYF.

The chain recombines TRBV2 with TRBJ1-2; D not certain. Trimming stripped 5 bases from V and 0 bases from J, with 10 bases between. This CDR3 comprises 14 residues. Germline CDR1 SNHLY, CDR2 FYNNEI. CDR3 coding DNA: TGTGCCAGCAGTTCGGACCGTACTAACTATGGCTACACCTTC. Translating it yields CASSSDRTNYGYTF.

The chain combines TRBV18 with TRBJ1-2; the D is unclear. CDR1 and CDR2 (germline): KGHSH, LQKENI. CDR3 length equals 13 residues. V lost 1 base and J lost 4, with 7 bases in between. This CDR3 reads CASSPLFGYGYTF. The CDR3 DNA reads as TGTGCCAGCTCACCACTCTTCGGCTATGGCTACACCTTC.

The V and J genes are TRBV18 and TRBJ1-5; 9 positions match TRBD1. Looked up from germline, CDR1 is KGHSH and CDR2 is LQKENI. CDR3 length: 16 residues. V lost 3 bases and J lost 2; bases outside the gene matches: 5. This CDR3 reads CASSPRQGGGNQPQHF. The CDR3 DNA is TGTGCCAGCTCACCGCGACAGGGGGGAGGCAATCAGCCCCAGCATTTT.

This clone was observed a single time. V and J are TRBV7-9 and TRBJ2-3, with D possibly TRBD1 on 7 matching bases. The CDR3 runs to 15 residues. V was shortened by 5 bases and J by 11 bases, with 23 bases between the two germline ends. Germline CDR1 SEHNR, CDR2 FQNEAQ (reference sequence). CDR3 coding DNA: TGTGCCAGCAGCCCCCGGGGGACAGTAAGACTTGGGCAGTATTTT. Encoded protein: CASSPRGTVRLGQYF.

In its sample, this clone was seen a few times. The J gene is TRBJ2-2, the V gene TRBV5-1, with 13 bases lining up with TRBD2. Germline V lookup: CDR1 SGHRS, CDR2 YFSETQ. Trimming removed 3 bases from V and 3 bases from J; junction bases left unmatched: 2. The CDR3 totals 16 residues. The CDR3 region is CASSSGLAGDTGELFF. In DNA form, the CDR3 reads TGCGCCAGCAGCTCCGGACTAGCGGGAGACACCGGGGAGCTGTTTTTT.

The rearrangement joins TRBV9 to TRBJ2-4; D may be TRBD2 (7 bases). The CDR3 extends over 17 amino acids. Germline assignment: CDR1 SGDLS and CDR2 YYNGEE. V dropped 3 bases and J dropped 2 bases, with 18 bases sitting between them. The CDR3 sequence is CASSGDGGAPTKNIQYF. The CDR3 DNA follows: TGTGCCAGCAGCGGGGATGGGGGGGCGCCGACCAAAAACATTCAGTACTTC. The full variable domain, with the rest looked up from reference TRBV9 and TRBJ2-4, is DSGVTQTPKHLITATGQRVTLRCSPRSGDLSVYWYQQSLDQGLQFLIQYYNGEERAKGNILERFSAQQFPDLHSELNLSSLELGDSALYFCASSGDGGAPTKNIQYFGAGTRLSVL.

The chain combines TRBV6-1 with TRBJ1-2; no firm D call. Trimming left V 8 bases short and J 2 bases short, with 12 bases between. The CDR3 covers 13 residues. Per germline, CDR1 MNHNS and CDR2 SASEGT. In DNA, the CDR3 is TGTGCCAGCTCCGCAGGAACCAACTATGGCTACACCTTC. It specifies CASSAGTNYGYTF.

The V call is TRBV18, the J call TRBJ1-1, with D maybe TRBD1 (6 bases). Trimming shortened V by 7 bases and J by 0 bases, and 12 bases separated the two germline ends. Germline V gives CDR1 KGHSH, CDR2 LQKENI. The CDR3 totals 14 residues. CDR3 region: CASYPGAMNTEAFF. Here the CDR3 DNA reads TGTGCCAGCTACCCAGGGGCCATGAACACTGAAGCTTTCTTT.

V is TRBV28 and J is TRBJ1-5; D is possibly TRBD1 (5 bases). CDR3 size: 14 residues. V lost 5 bases to trimming and J lost 1 base, with 9 bases between them. Germline V gives CDR1 MDHEN, CDR2 SYDVKM. The CDR3 DNA reads TGTGCCAGCAGTCTGACAGCGAGCAATCAGCCCCAGCATTTT. This sequence encodes CASSLTASNQPQHF.

The chain combines TRBV5-1 with TRBJ2-4, with TRBD2 matching 14 bases. J was trimmed by 0 bases and V by 3 bases; bases with no gene match: 2. Germline V gene data show CDR1 as SGHRS and CDR2 as YFSETQ. The CDR3 loop spans 17 amino acids. The CDR3 bases are TGCGCCAGCAGCTGGGGACTAGCGGGAGTAGCCAAAAACATTCAGTACTTC. As protein: CASSWGLAGVAKNIQYF.

Remarks on this clone: The sample has other DNA sequences that encode this CDR3 too. The rearrangement uses TRBV14 and TRBJ2-6; D gene uncertain. The ends were cut back, 4 bases at V and 1 base at J, with 5 bases in the middle. Germline V gene lookup returns CDR1 SGHDN and CDR2 FVKESK. The CDR3 runs 14 residues. CDR3 sequence reads: CASSPSSGANVLTF. The CDR3, as DNA: TGTGCCAGCAGCCCCTCTTCTGGGGCCAACGTCCTGACTTTC.

This clone was recorded once. This rearrangement joins TRBV10-3 to TRBJ2-3, with 12 bases fitting TRBD2. V was pared by 7 bases and J by 6 bases, with 11 bases of the junction left unmatched. The CDR3 extends over 16 amino acids. The germline CDR1 and CDR2 sequences are ENHRY and SYGVKD. CDR3 region: CAITSGRALGPDTQYF. The CDR3 DNA reads as TGTGCCATCACTAGCGGGAGGGCCCTGGGGCCGGATACGCAGTATTTT.

A word on this clone: At the DNA level, this CDR3 is encoded by other sequences in the same sample as well. The chain carries TRBV4-3 and TRBJ2-5; TRBD1 matches at 9 bases. J was trimmed by 5 bases and V by 3 bases; bases with no gene match: 4. The germline V gene has CDR1 LGHNA and CDR2 YSLEER. The CDR3 has 14 residues. The CDR3 sequence: CASSQDRGTETQYF. The CDR3 region has the DNA TGCGCCAGCAGCCAGGACAGGGGTACGGAGACCCAGTACTTC.

This chain joins TRBV6-5 and TRBJ1-5; D possibly corresponds to TRBD1 (6 bases). The CDR3 length is 14 residues. Germline V gives CDR1 MNHEY, CDR2 SVGAGI. V was cut by 11 bases and J by 1 base, with 15 bases left in between. The CDR3 loop reads CAVGGATSNQPQHF. In DNA, the CDR3 is TGTGCCGTGGGGGGCGCGACAAGCAATCAGCCCCAGCATTTT.

This rearrangement joins TRBV9 to TRBJ2-3, with 10 bases that match TRBD2. V shed 4 bases and J 2 bases; nucleotides not matched to a gene: 13. Germline V gene data show CDR1 as SGDLS and CDR2 as YYNGEE. The CDR3 length is 18 residues. The DNA of the CDR3 is TGTGCCAGCAGCCGTCTTCGGTTAGCGGGAGGCCCCACAGATACGCAGTATTTT. This codes for CASSRLRLAGGPTDTQYF.

CDR3 residues: CASSLLAADRRQYF. The CDR3 DNA reads as TGTGCCAGCAGCTTATTGGCTGCGGATAGGCGGCAGTATTTT. The chain recombines TRBV7-2 with TRBJ2-3; D unclear. Germline V gives CDR1 SGHTA, CDR2 FQGNSA. The CDR3 contains 14 residues. Trimming stripped 2 bases from V and 11 bases from J, with 17 bases between.

The chain carries TRBV7-2 and TRBJ2-5, with 8 bases matching TRBD1. Judging by the DNA end, TRBJ2-7 fits better; the J call may be wrong. The CDR3 extends over 14 amino acids. The V gene's germline CDR1 is SGHTA and CDR2 FQGNSA. Written as DNA, the CDR3 is TGTGCCAGCAGCTTAGACAGGGGGAACTACGAGCAGTACTTC. Its translation is CASSLDRGNYEQYF.

The J gene is TRBJ1-1, the V gene TRBV28; weak D call: TRBD1 (5 bases). CDR3 length: 12 residues. The V end was cut by 6 bases, the J end by 6 bases, with 11 bases between. Germline V gene lookup returns CDR1 MDHEN and CDR2 SYDVKM. CDR3 protein: CASRPTGPEAFF. CDR3 in DNA: TGTGCCAGCAGGCCCACAGGCCCTGAAGCTTTCTTT.

The gene calls are TRBV11-2 and TRBJ2-5, with 8 bases aligning to TRBD2. Per germline, CDR1 SGHAT and CDR2 FQNNGV. This CDR3 comprises 14 residues. V lost 7 bases to trimming and J lost 7 bases; unmatched junction nucleotides: 11. CDR3 DNA: TGTGCCAGCACCCCAGGACTAGCCTTGTGGACCCAGTACTTC. Translated, it gives CASTPGLALWTQYF.

The CDR3 protein is CASSWVEGQGAYEQYF. The CDR3 region has the DNA TGCGCCAGCAGCTGGGTGGAGGGACAGGGGGCCTACGAGCAGTACTTC. V gene TRBV5-1 combines with J gene TRBJ2-7; 11 bases agree with TRBD1. The V and J ends lost 3 bases and 2 bases, in that order; junction bases with no gene match: 7. The CDR3 covers 16 residues. The germline CDR1 and CDR2 sequences are SGHRS and YFSETQ.

Comments on this clone: The same CDR3 also results from other DNA sequences found in this sample. The chain joins TRBV2 to TRBJ2-3; 9 bases agree with TRBD2. The CDR3 covers 15 residues. J lost 3 bases, V lost 1 base, and 2 bases had no gene match. Germline V gene data show CDR1 as SNHLY and CDR2 as FYNNEI. CDR3 sequence: CASSEGLAGTDTQYF. DNA of the CDR3: TGTGCCAGCAGTGAAGGGCTAGCGGGAACAGATACGCAGTATTTT.

This chain uses TRBV5-4 with TRBJ2-2; a weak D match, TRBD1 (5 bases). Looked up from germline, CDR1 is SGHNT and CDR2 is YYREEE (reference sequence). Trimming stripped 4 bases from V and 4 bases from J, with 11 bases between. The CDR3 length is 14 residues. CDR3: CASSIGHITGELFF. The CDR3 nucleotides are TGTGCCAGCAGCATTGGACATATCACCGGGGAGCTGTTTTTT.